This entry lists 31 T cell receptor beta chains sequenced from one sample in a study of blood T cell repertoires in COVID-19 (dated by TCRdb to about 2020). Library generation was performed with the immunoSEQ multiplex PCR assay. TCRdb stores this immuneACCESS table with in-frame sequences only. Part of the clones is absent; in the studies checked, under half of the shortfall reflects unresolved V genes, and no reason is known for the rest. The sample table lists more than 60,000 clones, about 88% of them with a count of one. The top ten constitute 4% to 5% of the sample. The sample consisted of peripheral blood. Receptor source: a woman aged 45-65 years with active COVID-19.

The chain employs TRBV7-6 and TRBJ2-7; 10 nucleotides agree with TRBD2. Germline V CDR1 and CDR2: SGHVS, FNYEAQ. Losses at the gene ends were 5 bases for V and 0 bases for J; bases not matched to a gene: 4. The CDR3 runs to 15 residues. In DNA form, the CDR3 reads TGTGCCAGCAGCATCGGACTAGCGGCCTCCTACGAGCAGTACTTC. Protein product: CASSIGLAASYEQYF.

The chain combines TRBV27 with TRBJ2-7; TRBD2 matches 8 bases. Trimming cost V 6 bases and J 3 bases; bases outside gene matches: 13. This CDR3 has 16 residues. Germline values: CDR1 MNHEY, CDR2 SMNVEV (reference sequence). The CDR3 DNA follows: TGTGCCAGCAGCCACCCCCGCGGGGGGCAAGTCTACGAGCAGTACTTC. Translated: CASSHPRGGQVYEQYF.

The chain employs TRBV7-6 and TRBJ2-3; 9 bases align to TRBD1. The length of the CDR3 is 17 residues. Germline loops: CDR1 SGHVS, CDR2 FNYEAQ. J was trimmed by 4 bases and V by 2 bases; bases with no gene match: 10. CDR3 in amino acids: CASSLRGPGQGSDTQYF. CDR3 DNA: TGTGCCAGCAGCTTAAGGGGACCGGGACAGGGTTCAGATACGCAGTATTTT. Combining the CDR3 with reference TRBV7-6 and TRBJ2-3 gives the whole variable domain GAGVSQSPRYKVTKRGQDVALRCDPISGHVSLYWYRQALGQGPEFLTYFNYEAQQDKSGLPNDRFSAERPEGSISTLTIQRTEQRDSAMYRCASSLRGPGQGSDTQYFGPGTRLTVL.

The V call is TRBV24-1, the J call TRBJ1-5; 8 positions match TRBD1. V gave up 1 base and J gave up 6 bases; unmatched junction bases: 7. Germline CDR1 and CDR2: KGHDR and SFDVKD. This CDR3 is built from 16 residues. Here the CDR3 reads CATSDFNRGFCQPQHF. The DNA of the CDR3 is TGTGCCACCAGTGATTTTAACAGGGGGTTTTGTCAGCCCCAGCATTTT.

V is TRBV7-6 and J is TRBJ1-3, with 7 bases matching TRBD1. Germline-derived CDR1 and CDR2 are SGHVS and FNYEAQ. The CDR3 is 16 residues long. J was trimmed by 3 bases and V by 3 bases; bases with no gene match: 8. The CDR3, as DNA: TGTGCCAGCAGCTTGGGGGGACAGTACTTTGGAAACACCATATATTTT. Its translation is CASSLGGQYFGNTIYF.

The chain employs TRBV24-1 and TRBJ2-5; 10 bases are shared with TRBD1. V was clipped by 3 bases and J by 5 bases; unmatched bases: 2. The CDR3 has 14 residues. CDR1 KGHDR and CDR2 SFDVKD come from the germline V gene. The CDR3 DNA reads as TGTGCCACCAGTGATGCGGACAGGGGGGAGACCCAGTACTTC. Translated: CATSDADRGETQYF.

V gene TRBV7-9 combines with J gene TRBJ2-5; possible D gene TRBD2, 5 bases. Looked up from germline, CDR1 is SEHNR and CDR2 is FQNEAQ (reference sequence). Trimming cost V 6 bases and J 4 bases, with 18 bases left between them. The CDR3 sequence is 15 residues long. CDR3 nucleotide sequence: TGTGCCAGCAGGTCCCCAGTGGGAGTAGGAGAGACCCAGTACTTC. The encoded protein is CASRSPVGVGETQYF.

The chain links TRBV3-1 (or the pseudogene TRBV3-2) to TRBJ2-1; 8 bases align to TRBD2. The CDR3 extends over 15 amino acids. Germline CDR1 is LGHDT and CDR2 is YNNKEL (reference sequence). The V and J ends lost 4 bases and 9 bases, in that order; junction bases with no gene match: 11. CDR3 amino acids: CASSRSTGRGGEQFF. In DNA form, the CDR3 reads TGTGCCAGCAGCCGGTCGACCGGGAGGGGAGGTGAGCAGTTCTTC.

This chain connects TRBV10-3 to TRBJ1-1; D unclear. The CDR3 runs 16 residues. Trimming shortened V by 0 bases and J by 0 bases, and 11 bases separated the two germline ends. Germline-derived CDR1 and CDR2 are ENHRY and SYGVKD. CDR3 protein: CAISESYGRMNTEAFF. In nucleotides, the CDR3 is TGTGCCATCAGTGAGTCGTACGGTCGCATGAACACTGAAGCTTTCTTT.

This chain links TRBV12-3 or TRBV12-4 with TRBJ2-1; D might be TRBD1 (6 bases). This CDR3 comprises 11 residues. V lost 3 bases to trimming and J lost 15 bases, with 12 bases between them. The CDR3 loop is CASSFRQVVFF. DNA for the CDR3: TGTGCCAGCAGTTTCAGACAGGTGGTGTTCTTC.

The CDR3 spells CASSLATRGSFNEQFF. Written as DNA, the CDR3 is TGTGCCAGCAGCTTAGCGACGCGCGGGAGTTTTAATGAGCAGTTCTTC. The gene calls are TRBV7-6 and TRBJ2-1; 7 bases are shared with TRBD2. V shed 0 bases and J 7 bases; nucleotides not matched to a gene: 9. CDR3 size: 16 residues. CDR1 and CDR2 (germline): SGHVS, FNYEAQ.

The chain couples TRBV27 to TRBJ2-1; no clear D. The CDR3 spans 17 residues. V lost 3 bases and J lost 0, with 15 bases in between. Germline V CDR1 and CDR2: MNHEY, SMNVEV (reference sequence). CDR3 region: CASSFHLTLSSYNEQFF. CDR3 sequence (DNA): TGTGCCAGCAGTTTTCATTTGACACTCAGCTCCTACAATGAGCAGTTCTTC.

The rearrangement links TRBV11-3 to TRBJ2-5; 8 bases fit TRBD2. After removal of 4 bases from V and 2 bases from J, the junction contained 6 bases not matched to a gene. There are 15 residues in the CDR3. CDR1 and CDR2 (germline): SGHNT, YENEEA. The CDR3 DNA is TGTGCCAGCAGCTCCGGCGGGGGGCTGCAAGAGACCCAGTACTTC. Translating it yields CASSSGGGLQETQYF.

This CDR3 is CSDGDGDWSNEQFF. Written as DNA, the CDR3 is TGCAGCGACGGCGACGGGGATTGGTCCAATGAGCAGTTCTTC. The chain recombines TRBV29-1 with TRBJ2-1, with D tentatively TRBD2 (5 bases). The CDR3 is 14 amino acids. V was clipped by 7 bases and J by 6 bases, with 19 bases between them. Germline assignment: CDR1 SQVTM and CDR2 ANQGSEA.

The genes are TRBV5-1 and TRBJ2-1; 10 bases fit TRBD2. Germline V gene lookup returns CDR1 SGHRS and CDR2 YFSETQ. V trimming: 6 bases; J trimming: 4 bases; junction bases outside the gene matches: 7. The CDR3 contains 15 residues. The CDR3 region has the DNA TGCGCCAGCACTGCCGGGACTAGCGCTTACAATGAGCAGTTCTTC. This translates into CASTAGTSAYNEQFF.

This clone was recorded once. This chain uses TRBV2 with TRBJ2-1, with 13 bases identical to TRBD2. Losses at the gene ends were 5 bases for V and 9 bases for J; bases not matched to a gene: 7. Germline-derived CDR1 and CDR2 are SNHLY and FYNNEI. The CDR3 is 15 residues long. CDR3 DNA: TGTGCCAGCAGTCAACCTGGACTAGCGGGAGCTGAGCAGTTCTTC. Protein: CASSQPGLAGAEQFF.

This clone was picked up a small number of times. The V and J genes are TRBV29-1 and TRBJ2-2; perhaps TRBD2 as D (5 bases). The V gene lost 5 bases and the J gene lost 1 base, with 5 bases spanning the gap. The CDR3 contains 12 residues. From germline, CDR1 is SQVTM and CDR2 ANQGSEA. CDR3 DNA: TGCAGCGTTCGGGAGAACACCGGGGAGCTGTTTTTT. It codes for CSVRENTGELFF.

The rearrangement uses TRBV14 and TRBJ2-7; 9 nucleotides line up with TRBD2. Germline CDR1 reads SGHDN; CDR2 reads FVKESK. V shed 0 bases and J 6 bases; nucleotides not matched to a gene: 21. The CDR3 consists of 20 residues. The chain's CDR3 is CASSQDRWGRTSVDIREQYF. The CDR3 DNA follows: TGTGCCAGCAGCCAAGATAGGTGGGGTAGGACTAGCGTCGATATACGCGAGCAGTACTTC.

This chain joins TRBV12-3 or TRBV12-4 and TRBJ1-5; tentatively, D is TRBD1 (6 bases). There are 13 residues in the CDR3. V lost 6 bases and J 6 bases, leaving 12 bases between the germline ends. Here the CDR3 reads CASSPQGGQPQHF. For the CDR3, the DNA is TGTGCCAGCAGCCCACAGGGCGGTCAGCCCCAGCATTTT.

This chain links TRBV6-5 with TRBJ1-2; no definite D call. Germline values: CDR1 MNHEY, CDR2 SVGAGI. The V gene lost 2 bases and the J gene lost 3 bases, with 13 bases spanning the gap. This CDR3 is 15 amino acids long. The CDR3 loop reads CASSYLEGSDYGYTF. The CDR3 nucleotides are TGTGCCAGCAGTTACCTAGAAGGGAGTGACTATGGCTACACCTTC.

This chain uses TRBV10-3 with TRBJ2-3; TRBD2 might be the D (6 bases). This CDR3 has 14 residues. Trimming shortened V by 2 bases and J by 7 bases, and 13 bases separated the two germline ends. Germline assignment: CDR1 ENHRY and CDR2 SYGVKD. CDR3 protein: CAISEGVAVYTQYF. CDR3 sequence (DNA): TGTGCCATCAGTGAGGGGGTAGCGGTATATACGCAGTATTTT.

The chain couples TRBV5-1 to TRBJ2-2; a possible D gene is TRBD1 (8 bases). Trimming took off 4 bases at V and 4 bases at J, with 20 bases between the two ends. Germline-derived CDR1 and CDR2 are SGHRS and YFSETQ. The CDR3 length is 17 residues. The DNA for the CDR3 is TGCGCCAGCAGCCCCGGACAGGGCTGGGAGGGCACCGGGGAGCTGTTTTTT. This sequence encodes CASSPGQGWEGTGELFF. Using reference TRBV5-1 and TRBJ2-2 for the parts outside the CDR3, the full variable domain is KAGVTQTPRYLIKTRGQQVTLSCSPISGHRSVSWYQQTPGQGLQFLFEYFSETQRNKGNFPGRFSGRQFSNSRSEMNVSTLELGDSALYLCASSPGQGWEGTGELFFGEGSRLTVL.

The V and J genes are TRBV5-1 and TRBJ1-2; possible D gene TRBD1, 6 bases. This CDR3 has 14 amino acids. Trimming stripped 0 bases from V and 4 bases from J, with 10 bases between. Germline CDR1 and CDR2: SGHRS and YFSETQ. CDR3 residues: CASSLETGSYGYTF. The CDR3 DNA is TGCGCCAGCAGCTTGGAAACAGGGTCCTATGGCTACACCTTC.

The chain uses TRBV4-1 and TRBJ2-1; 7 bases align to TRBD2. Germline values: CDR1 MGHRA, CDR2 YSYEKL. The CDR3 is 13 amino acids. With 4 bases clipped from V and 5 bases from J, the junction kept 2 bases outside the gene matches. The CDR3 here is CASSRTSNNEQFF. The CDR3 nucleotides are TGCGCCAGCAGCCGGACTAGTAACAATGAGCAGTTCTTC.

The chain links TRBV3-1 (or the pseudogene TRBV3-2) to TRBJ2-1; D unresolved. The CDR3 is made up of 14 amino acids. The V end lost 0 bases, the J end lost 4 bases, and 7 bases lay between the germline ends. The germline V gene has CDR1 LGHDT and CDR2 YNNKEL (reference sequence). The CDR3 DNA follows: TGTGCCAGCAGCCAAGATTTGAGGTACAATGAGCAGTTCTTC. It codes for CASSQDLRYNEQFF.

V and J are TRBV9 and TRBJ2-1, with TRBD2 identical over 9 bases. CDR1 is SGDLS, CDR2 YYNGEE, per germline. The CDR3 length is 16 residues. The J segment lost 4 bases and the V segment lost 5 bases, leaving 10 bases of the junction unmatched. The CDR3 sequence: CASRVASSGEYNEQFF. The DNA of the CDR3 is TGTGCCAGCAGGGTGGCCTCTAGCGGGGAATACAATGAGCAGTTCTTC.

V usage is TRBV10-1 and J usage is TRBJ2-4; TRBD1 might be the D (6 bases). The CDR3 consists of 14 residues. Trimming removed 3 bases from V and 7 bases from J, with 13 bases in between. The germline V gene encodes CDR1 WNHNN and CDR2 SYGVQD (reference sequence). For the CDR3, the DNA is TGCGCCAGCAGTGACGGCACAGGGTTTAACATTCAGTACTTC. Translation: CASSDGTGFNIQYF.

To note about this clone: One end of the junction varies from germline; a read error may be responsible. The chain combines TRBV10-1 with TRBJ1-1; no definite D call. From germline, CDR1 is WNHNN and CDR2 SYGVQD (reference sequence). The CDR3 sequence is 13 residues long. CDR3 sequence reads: CASRESSGTEAFF. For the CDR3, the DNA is TGCGCCAGCAGAGAGTCGTCCGGCACTGAAGCTTTCTTT.

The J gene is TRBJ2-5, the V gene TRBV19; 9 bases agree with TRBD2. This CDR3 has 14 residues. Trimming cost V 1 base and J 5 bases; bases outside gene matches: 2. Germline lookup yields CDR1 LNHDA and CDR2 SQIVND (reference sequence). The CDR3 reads CASSIGLAGETQYF. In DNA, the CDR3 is TGTGCCAGTAGTATAGGCCTAGCGGGGGAGACCCAGTACTTC. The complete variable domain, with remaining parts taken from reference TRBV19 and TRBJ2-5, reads DGGITQSPKYLFRKEGQNVTLSCEQNLNHDAMYWYRQDPGQGLRLIYYSQIVNDFQKGDIAEGYSVSREKKESFPLTVTSAQKNPTAFYLCASSIGLAGETQYFGPGTRLLVL.

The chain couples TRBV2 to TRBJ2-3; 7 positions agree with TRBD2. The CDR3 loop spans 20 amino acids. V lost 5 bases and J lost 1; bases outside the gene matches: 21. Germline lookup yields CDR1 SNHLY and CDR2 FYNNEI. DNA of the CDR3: TGTGCCAGCAGTCCCTATCTTAGTGGGAGGGGTTCTAGAGGCACAGATACGCAGTATTTT. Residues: CASSPYLSGRGSRGTDTQYF.

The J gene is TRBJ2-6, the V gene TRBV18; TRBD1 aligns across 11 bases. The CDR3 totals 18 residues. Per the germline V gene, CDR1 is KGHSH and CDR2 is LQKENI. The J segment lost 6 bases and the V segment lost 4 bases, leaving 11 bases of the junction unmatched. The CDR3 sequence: CASSRPGTGGSSANVLTF. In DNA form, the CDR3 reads TGTGCCAGCTCACGCCCCGGGACAGGGGGAAGTTCGGCCAACGTCCTGACTTTC. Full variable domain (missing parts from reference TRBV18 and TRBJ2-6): NAGVMQNPRHLVRRRGQEARLRCSPMKGHSHVYWYRQLPEEGLKFMVYLQKENIIDESGMPKERFSAEFPKEGPSILRIQQVVRGDSAAYFCASSRPGTGGSSANVLTFGAGSRLTVL.